A selection of T cell receptor beta chains follows, all from one sample in a study of blood T cell repertoires in COVID-19. Generated by immunoSEQ multiplex PCR, the TCRdb table keeps only in-frame clones and is missing some. Of fewer than 8,500 clones in the sample, roughly nine tenths were seen once. The source material was peripheral blood. The receptor set was obtained from an older man with active COVID-19. Each CDR3 is given with its conserved first and last residue. The D gene is left open where the match is weak. For some rows the clone size is stated as once, few or many, or as a class when expanded; others skip it.

v_call,clone_size,j_call,d_call,cdr3_nt,cdr3_aa
TRBV27,-,TRBJ2-7,TRBD2,TGTGCCAGCAGTACCGGGGGGGGCGTTCGCTACGAGCAGTACTTC,CASSTGGGVRYEQYF
TRBV6-2/TRBV6-3,-,TRBJ2-3,TRBD2,TGTGCCAGCACCCCTAGCGGGGGTTACACAGATACGCAGTATTTT,CASTPSGGYTDTQYF
TRBV7-2,-,TRBJ2-5,TRBD1,TGTGCCAGCAGCCAGGGGGCGGTGGAGACCCAGTACTTC,CASSQGAVETQYF
TRBV25-1,-,TRBJ1-4,-,TGTGCCAGCAAGTCGGGGGATCGGTTTCGGGAAAAACTGTTTTTT,CASKSGDRFREKLFF
TRBV6-6,-,TRBJ1-2,-,TGTGCCAGCAGTTACGGAACAGGGCTGAACTATGGCTACACCTTC,CASSYGTGLNYGYTF
TRBV3-1/TRBV3-2,-,TRBJ2-4,-,TGTGCCAGCAGCCAAGATACCCAGGAAGTAGCCAAAAACATTCAGTACTTC,CASSQDTQEVAKNIQYF
TRBV6-5,-,TRBJ1-2,-,TGTGCCAGCAGTTACTCGATTCAGGGTGACTATGGCTACACCTTC,CASSYSIQGDYGYTF
TRBV5-1,-,TRBJ1-1,-,TGCGCCAGCAGCTTGGGGGGGCTCACTGAAGCTTTCTTT,CASSLGGLTEAFF
TRBV5-4,-,TRBJ2-5,-,TGTGCCAGCAGCTTGGACGGTGTACAAGAGACCCAGTACTTC,CASSLDGVQETQYF
TRBV4-1,-,TRBJ2-7,-,TGCGCCAGCAGCCCGACGGGGACCTACGAGCAGTACTTC,CASSPTGTYEQYF
TRBV19,-,TRBJ1-1,-,TGTGCCAGTCTTGGCGAGGCGGGCACTGAAGCTTTCTTT,CASLGEAGTEAFF
TRBV7-3,-,TRBJ2-5,TRBD2,TGTGCCAGCAGCCCCAGTGGAGGGAGGGCCTCTGGACGTAAGGAGACCCAGTACTTC,CASSPSGGRASGRKETQYF
TRBV3-1/TRBV3-2,-,TRBJ1-1,-,TGTGCCAGCAGCCAAGATCTGGGGAGGAACACTGAAGCTTTCTTT,CASSQDLGRNTEAFF
TRBV10-3,once,TRBJ1-5,-,TGTGCCATCAGTGACAGGGAGGGTCAGCCCCAGCATTTT,CAISDREGQPQHF
TRBV4-3,few,TRBJ2-4,-,TGCGCCAGCAGCCAAGATCCCCAGGCAGGGTTACAAAACATTCAGTACTTC,CASSQDPQAGLQNIQYF
TRBV6-5,-,TRBJ2-7,TRBD2,TGTGCCAGCAACCCCGGGGGGGACGAGCAGTACTTC,CASNPGGDEQYF
TRBV5-4,-,TRBJ1-1,-,TGTGCCAGCAGAACTGACACTGAAGCTTTCTTT,CASRTDTEAFF
TRBV24-1,-,TRBJ2-5,TRBD2,TGTGCCACCAGTGGGGGGGGCCAAGAGACCCAGTACTTC,CATSGGGQETQYF
TRBV6-5,-,TRBJ2-2,-,TGTGCCAGCAGTACGTATCGGGGGGAGCTGTTTTTT,CASSTYRGELFF